The 24 T cell receptor beta chains listed next were all sequenced from one sample in a study of T cell responses to AZD1222 COVID-19 vaccine. TCRdb's copy holds only in-frame clones and misses some; the assay was immunoSEQ multiplex PCR. The sample yields about 130,000 clones, approximately 85% seen once. Sequenced here: peripheral blood, sampled 28 days after the second AZD1222 dose. The receptors were sampled from an adult who received the AZD1222 COVID-19 vaccine.

This clone was seen just once. This rearrangement joins TRBV28 to TRBJ1-5; TRBD1 matches at 9 bases. Germline-derived CDR1 and CDR2 are MDHEN and SYDVKM. The CDR3 spans 16 residues. The junction had 14 bases not matched to a gene; V was cut back by 5 bases and J by 9 bases. DNA of the CDR3: TGTGCCAGCAGTCTCTCGGACAGGGGACCTTTGGGGCCCCAGCATTTT. This sequence encodes CASSLSDRGPLGPQHF.

The chain couples TRBV7-9 to TRBJ1-2; the match to TRBD1 covers 11 bases. The CDR3 spans 14 residues. With V trimmed by 5 bases and J by 7 bases, 6 bases remained unmatched. The germline V gene encodes CDR1 SEHNR and CDR2 FQNEAQ (reference sequence). The CDR3 region is CASSRGQGAAGYTF. The CDR3 DNA follows: TGTGCCAGCAGCCGTGGACAGGGGGCAGCTGGCTACACCTTC.

As for this clone: Other DNA variants within this sample encode the same CDR3. The gene calls are TRBV28 and TRBJ2-7; D uncertain. Germline-derived CDR1 and CDR2 are MDHEN and SYDVKM. Trimming took off 6 bases at V and 0 bases at J, with 6 bases between the two ends. This CDR3 comprises 12 residues. CDR3 in amino acids: CASSSYSYEQYF. The CDR3 nucleotides read TGTGCCAGCAGCTCCTACTCCTACGAGCAGTACTTC.

V and J are TRBV9 and TRBJ2-7, with TRBD1 identical over 7 bases. The CDR3 runs 16 residues. Trimming cost V 3 bases and J 3 bases; bases outside gene matches: 12. Looked up from germline, CDR1 is SGDLS and CDR2 is YYNGEE. The CDR3, as DNA: TGTGCCAGCAGCGGTCCACAACAGGGGATATACTACGAGCAGTACTTC. This translates into CASSGPQQGIYYEQYF.

This clone was seen a handful of times. CDR3 sequence reads: CASSVAVFPLHF. CDR3 DNA: TGTGCCAGCAGTGTGGCTGTTTTCCCCCTCCACTTT. The chain recombines TRBV2 with TRBJ1-6; D remains unclear. Trimming left V 4 bases short and J 13 bases short, with 11 bases between. Germline values: CDR1 SNHLY, CDR2 FYNNEI. The CDR3 totals 12 residues. The variable domain in full, with the rest retrieved from reference TRBV2 and TRBJ1-6, is EPEVTQTPSHQVTQMGQEVILRCVPISNHLYFYWYRQILGQKVEFLVSFYNNEISEKSEIFDDQFSVERPDGSNFTLKIRSTKLEDSAMYFCASSVAVFPLHFGNGTRLTVT.

The chain has TRBV5-6 and TRBJ2-5, with 8 bases fitting TRBD2. Per the germline V gene, CDR1 is SGHDT and CDR2 is YYEEEE. With 0 bases clipped from V and 5 bases from J, the junction kept 6 bases outside the gene matches. This CDR3 spans 15 amino acids. The CDR3 protein is CASSLVAGGAETQYF. Written as DNA, the CDR3 is TGTGCCAGCAGCTTGGTGGCGGGGGGTGCGGAGACCCAGTACTTC.

CDR3 sequence (DNA): TGCGCCAGCAGCCATGGGTGGGGCCCCTACAATGAGCAGTTCTTC. As protein: CASSHGWGPYNEQFF. The V and J genes are TRBV4-1 and TRBJ2-1; D may be TRBD1 (5 bases). Trimming cost V 3 bases and J 2 bases, with 11 bases left between them. The length of the CDR3 is 15 residues. Germline values: CDR1 MGHRA, CDR2 YSYEKL.

The CDR3, as DNA: TGTGCCAGCAGCCCCCAGATAGGCACTGAAGCTTTCTTT. Translating gives CASSPQIGTEAFF. The rearrangement joins TRBV9 to TRBJ1-1; the D is unclear. The V gene lost 4 bases and the J gene lost 4 bases, with 11 bases spanning the gap. From germline, CDR1 is SGDLS and CDR2 YYNGEE. The CDR3 has 13 residues. The whole variable domain, filled in from reference TRBV9 and TRBJ1-1, reads DSGVTQTPKHLITATGQRVTLRCSPRSGDLSVYWYQQSLDQGLQFLIQYYNGEERAKGNILERFSAQQFPDLHSELNLSSLELGDSALYFCASSPQIGTEAFFGQGTRLTVV.

As for this clone: One end of the junction fails to match germline, which may point to a read error. The chain has TRBV7-7 and TRBJ2-3; D call uncertain. Germline V gives CDR1 SSHAT, CDR2 FNYEAQ (reference sequence). This CDR3 region has 14 residues. The CDR3 protein is CASSLDWQSDTQYF. For the CDR3, the DNA is TGTGCTAGCAGCTTAGATTGGCAGTCCGATACGCAGTATTTT.

The chain combines TRBV18 with TRBJ2-2, with 12 bases matching TRBD2. CDR1 KGHSH and CDR2 LQKENI come from the germline V gene. Trimming cost V 6 bases and J 4 bases; bases outside gene matches: 3. The CDR3 extends over 15 amino acids. CDR3 nucleotides: TGTGCCAGCTCTTGGACTAGCGGGACCACCGGGGAGCTGTTTTTT. This gives the protein CASSWTSGTTGELFF.

The CDR3 region is CASSVGGDEQFF. Here the CDR3 DNA reads TGTGCCAGCAGCGTAGGAGGGGATGAGCAGTTCTTC. The chain has TRBV9 and TRBJ2-1; either TRBD1 or TRBD2 may supply D (5 bases each). The CDR3 sequence is 12 residues long. V lost 0 bases, J lost 8 bases, and 6 bases lay in between. Germline V CDR1 and CDR2: SGDLS, YYNGEE. Drawing the rest from reference TRBV9 and TRBJ2-1, the complete variable domain is DSGVTQTPKHLITATGQRVTLRCSPRSGDLSVYWYQQSLDQGLQFLIQYYNGEERAKGNILERFSAQQFPDLHSELNLSSLELGDSALYFCASSVGGDEQFFGPGTRLTVL.

The table lists this clone with a count of one. The V call is TRBV6-5, the J call TRBJ1-5; D possibly corresponds to TRBD1 (5 bases). The CDR3 has 14 amino acids. V shed 4 bases and J shed 1 base, with 8 bases lying between them. CDR1 and CDR2 (germline): MNHEY, SVGAGI. The chain's CDR3 is CASSSGESNQPQHF. DNA for the CDR3: TGTGCCAGCAGTTCGGGGGAGAGCAATCAGCCCCAGCATTTT.

The chain has TRBV3-1 (or the pseudogene TRBV3-2) and TRBJ2-3; TRBD1 is a possible D gene (6 bases). The CDR3 runs 14 residues. V lost 7 bases and J lost 0, with 11 bases in between. Germline values: CDR1 LGHDT, CDR2 YNNKEL (reference sequence). The CDR3 reads CASKGQLSTDTQYF. The CDR3 DNA is TGTGCCAGCAAAGGACAGCTAAGCACAGATACGCAGTATTTT.

CDR3 loop: CASSPQGTGRIVNYGYTF. The CDR3 DNA follows: TGTGCCAGCTCACCACAGGGGACAGGGAGAATCGTAAACTATGGCTACACCTTC. The chain combines TRBV18 with TRBJ1-2, with 9 bases fitting TRBD1. Trimming cost V 1 base and J 2 bases; bases outside gene matches: 11. Germline V gene lookup returns CDR1 KGHSH and CDR2 LQKENI. The CDR3 runs 18 residues.

The rearrangement joins TRBV16 to TRBJ1-2, with 7 bases that match TRBD1. The germline V gene has CDR1 KGHSY and CDR2 FQNENV. The CDR3 is 12 residues long. Trimming removed 2 bases from V and 7 bases from J; junction bases left unmatched: 1. The CDR3 is CASSQHRGGYTF. The CDR3 DNA reads TGTGCCAGCAGCCAACACAGGGGTGGCTACACCTTC.

This chain uses TRBV7-9 with TRBJ2-7; the D gene is possibly TRBD2 (5 bases). V lost 1 base to trimming and J lost 2 bases, with 6 bases between them. Looked up from germline, CDR1 is SEHNR and CDR2 is FQNEAQ (reference sequence). This CDR3 has 13 residues. CDR3 residues: CASSLVGAYEQYF. Here the CDR3 DNA reads TGTGCCAGCAGCTTAGTGGGAGCCTACGAGCAGTACTTC.

The J gene is TRBJ2-3, the V gene TRBV5-1, with D perhaps TRBD2 (5 bases). This CDR3 contains 14 residues. Trimming pared 6 bases from V and 2 bases from J, leaving 13 bases between. Germline values: CDR1 SGHRS, CDR2 YFSETQ. CDR3 in amino acids: CASMSEGYTDTQYF. In DNA, the CDR3 is TGCGCCAGCATGAGCGAGGGATACACAGATACGCAGTATTTT.

The CDR3 bases are TGCGCCAGCAGCCAGATATGGGAGGGAAGAAACGTCCTGACTTTC. Translation: CASSQIWEGRNVLTF. The chain joins TRBV4-3 to TRBJ2-6; 7 bases agree with TRBD2. Germline assignment: CDR1 LGHNA and CDR2 YSLEER. This CDR3 has 15 amino acids. Trimming removed 3 bases from V and 10 bases from J; junction bases left unmatched: 9.

This chain connects TRBV18 to TRBJ2-7; D unresolved. CDR3 length equals 12 residues. Looked up from germline, CDR1 is KGHSH and CDR2 is LQKENI. V lost 2 bases and J 1 base, leaving 3 bases between the germline ends. The CDR3 sequence: CASSPRSYEQYF. The CDR3 region has the DNA TGTGCCAGCTCACCAAGGTCCTACGAGCAGTACTTC.

The rearrangement uses TRBV11-2 and TRBJ2-1, with TRBD1 matching over 9 bases. Germline CDR1 and CDR2: SGHAT and FQNNGV. V shed 6 bases, J shed 4 bases, and the junction held 19 bases outside the gene matches. This CDR3 is built from 19 residues. The CDR3 DNA reads as TGTGCCAGCAGGCATCACGCCGGGACAGGGAACCGACTTTACAATGAGCAGTTCTTC. As protein: CASRHHAGTGNRLYNEQFF.

The V and J genes are TRBV7-3 and TRBJ1-6; D not resolved. This CDR3 is 15 amino acids long. In germline, CDR1 is SGHTA, CDR2 FQGTGA. Trimming removed 2 bases from V and 8 bases from J, with 13 bases in between. CDR3 coding DNA: TGTGCCAGCAGCTTATCGGGAGGTGGTTATTCACCCCTCCACTTT. Its protein is CASSLSGGGYSPLHF.

The chain is built from TRBV19 and TRBJ1-4; 8 bases are a match to TRBD1. V gave up 4 bases and J gave up 4 bases; unmatched junction bases: 5. Germline lookup yields CDR1 LNHDA and CDR2 SQIVND (reference sequence). This CDR3 is 15 amino acids long. The CDR3 nucleotides are TGTGCCAGTAGTAAACAGGGGGTCGGTAATGAAAAACTGTTTTTT. This codes for CASSKQGVGNEKLFF.

The chain combines TRBV7-2 with TRBJ1-2, with no clear D. The germline gives CDR1 SGHTA, CDR2 FQGNSA. This CDR3 has 12 residues. V lost 3 bases to trimming and J lost 8 bases, with 10 bases between them. The CDR3 bases are TGTGCCAGCAGCTTTTCCATGGGAGGCTACACCTTC. Encoded protein: CASSFSMGGYTF.

In the case of this clone: Other DNA sequences in the same sample also yield this CDR3. The chain uses TRBV3-1 (or the pseudogene TRBV3-2) and TRBJ2-5, with TRBD1 identical over 8 bases. The CDR3 has 14 amino acids. V shed 4 bases, J shed 4 bases, and the junction held 5 bases outside the gene matches. Germline-derived CDR1 and CDR2 are LGHDT and YNNKEL (reference sequence). CDR3 in DNA: TGTGCCAGCAGCCCCAGGGGGCTCGGAGAGACCCAGTACTTC. This gives the protein CASSPRGLGETQYF.